Listed below are T cell receptor beta chains from one sample, sequenced in a study of T cell changes during pregnancy in multiple sclerosis. Sequencing used immunoSEQ multiplex PCR; TCRdb keeps in-frame clones, though not all of them. The sample contains around 29,000 clones, over 75% of which appear only once. The sample was CD8+ T cells from peripheral blood mononuclear cells, taken after pregnancy. The source of these receptors is a female donor with multiple sclerosis, enrolled in a pregnancy study. The CDR3 runs from the conserved cysteine through the conserved F or W. D genes are given only for firm matches. The size field is filled for only some rows; it gives once, few, many or a size class.

J	V	D	length	size	DNA	CDR3
TRBJ1-1	TRBV7-8	-	14	-	TGTGCCAGCAGCTTCGACGGGGTAACAGGGGAAGCTTTCTTT	CASSFDGVTGEAFF
TRBJ1-1	TRBV25-1	-	13	-	TGTGCCAGCAGTGAAGCAGGGGTTACTGAAGCTTTCTTT	CASSEAGVTEAFF
TRBJ1-2	TRBV13	TRBD1	17	-	TGTGCCAGCAGGCTGGGGACAGGGGTTTTGGGGTCCTATGGCTACACCTTC	CASRLGTGVLGSYGYTF
TRBJ1-6	TRBV19	TRBD1	16	-	TGTGCCAGTAGTCTCCGGACAGGGCGCGAGGGGTCACCCCTCCACTTT	CASSLRTGREGSPLHF
TRBJ2-4	TRBV18	TRBD1	17	-	TGTGCCAGCTCACCAGCGGGACAGGGGCTGTCCAAAAACATTCAGTACTTC	CASSPAGQGLSKNIQYF
TRBJ2-7	TRBV28	TRBD2	14	-	TGTGCCAGCAGCCGAGTCGGGGGGAACTACGAGCAGTACTTC	CASSRVGGNYEQYF
TRBJ2-7	TRBV15	-	13	-	TGTGCCACCAGCAGAGAGTCCAGCTACGAGCAGTACTTC	CATSRESSYEQYF
TRBJ2-7	TRBV6-5	-	15	-	TGTGCCAGCAGTTATAGTCACTACGGGTCCTACGAGCAGTACTTC	CASSYSHYGSYEQYF
TRBJ2-6	TRBV6-4	-	14	few	TGTGCCAGCAGTGACAGGGGGGGGGCCAACGTCCTGACTTTC	CASSDRGGANVLTF
TRBJ2-1	TRBV29-1	TRBD1	15	-	TGCAGCGTTGCGAGGGACAGGGGTCTCTACAATGAGCAGTTCTTC	CSVARDRGLYNEQFF
TRBJ1-2	TRBV7-2	-	16	-	TGTGCCAGCAGCTCCGAAAGGACAGTAGCTAACTATGGCTACACCTTC	CASSSERTVANYGYTF
TRBJ2-4	TRBV21-1	-	16	-	TGTGCCAGCAGCAAAGAGGGCAGGGCGCAGAAAAACATTCAGTACTTC	CASSKEGRAQKNIQYF
TRBJ1-2	TRBV30	-	11	once	TGTGCCTGGAGCCACGGGTATGGCTACACCTTC	CAWSHGYGYTF
TRBJ1-1	TRBV6-6	TRBD1	14	-	TGTGCCACCCGGACAGGGGGAGCGGCCACTGAAGCTTTCTTT	CATRTGGAATEAFF
TRBJ2-7	TRBV5-4	TRBD1	15	-	TGTGCCAGCAGCTCCGGACAGGGGGCGAGATACGAGCAGTACTTC	CASSSGQGARYEQYF
TRBJ2-3	TRBV6-4	TRBD2	15	-	TGTGCCAGCAGTAGACTAGCGGGGGGCACAGATACGCAGTATTTT	CASSRLAGGTDTQYF
TRBJ2-5	TRBV6-5	TRBD2	14	-	TGTGCCAGCCAGGGACGGGGGGTCCAAGAGACCCAGTACTTC	CASQGRGVQETQYF
TRBJ2-1	TRBV6-4	TRBD2	15	-	TGTGCCAGCAGCTCCGGGGGCGGGGGGTACAATGAGCAGTTCTTC	CASSSGGGGYNEQFF
TRBJ2-1	TRBV30	TRBD1	11	-	TGTGCCTGGAGTGAGGGGGCAGCGCAGTTCTTC	CAWSEGAAQFF
TRBJ2-7	TRBV28	-	14	-	TGTGCCAGCAGCCCCTCGGGGAACTCCTACGAGCAGTACTTC	CASSPSGNSYEQYF
TRBJ2-3	TRBV5-1	TRBD2	16	-	TGCGCCAGCAGCTTGGTAACTAGCGGCGAGGTGGATACGCAGTATTTT	CASSLVTSGEVDTQYF
TRBJ1-5	TRBV6-6	-	14	few	TGTGCCAGCAGTTACCGCAACTACAATCAGCCCCAGCATTTT	CASSYRNYNQPQHF
TRBJ2-5	TRBV13	TRBD1	13	-	TGTGCCAGCAGCTCAGGGGGCGAAAAGACCCAGTACTTC	CASSSGGEKTQYF
TRBJ2-1	TRBV13	TRBD2	18	-	TGTGCCAGCAGTTTCCTTCCCGGACTAGGCGAATCCTACAATGAGCAGTTCTTC	CASSFLPGLGESYNEQFF
TRBJ2-7	TRBV19	-	14	-	TGTGCCAGTAGCGTGGCAGGAGGGTCCTACGAGCAGTACTTC	CASSVAGGSYEQYF
TRBJ2-1	TRBV6-4	TRBD2	16	-	TGTGCCAGCAGTTCTGAAGCGGGGGGCGACTACAATGAGCAGTTCTTC	CASSSEAGGDYNEQFF
TRBJ2-1	TRBV30	TRBD2	17	-	TGTGCCTGGAGCCCGAGGGGCCTAGCGGGGTTCTACAATGAGCAGTTCTTC	CAWSPRGLAGFYNEQFF
TRBJ2-1	TRBV7-9	TRBD2	18	-	TGTGCCAGCAGCTTAGTCCCCTCGGTGGGCGGGGGTCACAATGAGCAGTTCTTC	CASSLVPSVGGGHNEQFF
TRBJ2-5	TRBV6-5	-	12	-	TGTGCCAGCAGGGGCTTACAAGAGACCCAGTACTTC	CASRGLQETQYF
TRBJ2-1	TRBV19	-	14	-	TGTGCCAGTAGTATAGCGGGGGGCAACAATGAGCAGTTCTTC	CASSIAGGNNEQFF
TRBJ1-1	TRBV18	TRBD1	17	-	TGTGCCAGCTCACCACCGGACAGGGCTAAGGCGAACACTGAAGCTTTCTTT	CASSPPDRAKANTEAFF
TRBJ2-7	TRBV4-1	-	13	-	TGCGCCAGCAGCCAAGAACAGGGATACGAGCAGTACTTC	CASSQEQGYEQYF
TRBJ1-1	TRBV20-1	-	11	-	TGCAGTGCTCTAACCGGGATTGAAGCTTTCTTT	CSALTGIEAFF
TRBJ2-1	TRBV6-5	-	14	-	TGTGCCAGCAGTCCTAGCGATCCTTACAATGAGCAGTTCTTC	CASSPSDPYNEQFF
TRBJ1-1	TRBV7-9	-	12	-	TGTGCCAGCAGCTTAGGGGGCGCTGAAGCTTTCTTT	CASSLGGAEAFF
TRBJ1-2	TRBV5-1	-	13	few	TGCGCCAGCAGCTCGGACAGATTCTATGGCTACACCTTC	CASSSDRFYGYTF
TRBJ2-7	TRBV30	TRBD2	14	-	TGTGCCTGGAGTGTACTAGCGGGTCCCTACGAGCAGTACTTC	CAWSVLAGPYEQYF
TRBJ1-3	TRBV30	-	16	-	TGTGCCTGGAGTCGCATGGACAATATGCCTGGAAACACCATATATTTT	CAWSRMDNMPGNTIYF
TRBJ1-2	TRBV7-2	TRBD1	20	-	TGTGCCAGCAGCTTAGCGCGAGGGGGCGCGGCGGTTCCGGCGGGCTATGGCTACACCTTC	CASSLARGGAAVPAGYGYTF
TRBJ2-7	TRBV4-2	-	13	medium-sized	TGTGCCAGCAGCCAGACTAGCTCCTACGAGCAGTACTTC	CASSQTSSYEQYF
TRBJ2-3	TRBV9	TRBD2	17	-	TGTGCCAGCAGCGTAGCGACTAGCGGGGGGTACACAGATACGCAGTATTTT	CASSVATSGGYTDTQYF
TRBJ1-4	TRBV6-8	TRBD1	13	-	TGTGCCAGCATGGACAGGTTAGGCGAAAAACTGTTTTTT	CASMDRLGEKLFF